The T cell receptor beta chain under discussion was sequenced for a study of esophageal squamous cell carcinoma under preoperative chemotherapy. This clonotype was counted at least ten times. What it recognizes is unknown. Overall study findings and caveats: Abundant clones tended to shrink rather than expand after paclitaxel-nedaplatin.

From the PCR reads, TCRdb called clonotypes with MiXCR, one entry per CDR3 protein. The sample consists of about 19,000 distinct CDR3 sequences, about 43% of them appearing once. Trimming shortened V by 8 bases and J by 2 bases, and 14 bases separated the two germline ends. There are 14 residues in the CDR3. Noted time point: after preoperative PTX-NDP chemotherapy. Preoperative chemotherapy with paclitaxel-nedaplatin was given to patients before surgery. This chain joins TRBV12-3 or TRBV12-4 and TRBJ2-3; tentatively, D is TRBD2 (6 bases). The clonotype was recovered from a human donor with esophageal squamous cell carcinoma. The donor label of this sample is uncertain. The sample was acquired from a patient given preoperative chemotherapy. This chain's CDR3 is CASVRGGNTDTQYF. CDR3 nucleotide sequence: TGTGCCAGCGTCCGGGGAGGAAACACAGATACGCAGTATTTT.